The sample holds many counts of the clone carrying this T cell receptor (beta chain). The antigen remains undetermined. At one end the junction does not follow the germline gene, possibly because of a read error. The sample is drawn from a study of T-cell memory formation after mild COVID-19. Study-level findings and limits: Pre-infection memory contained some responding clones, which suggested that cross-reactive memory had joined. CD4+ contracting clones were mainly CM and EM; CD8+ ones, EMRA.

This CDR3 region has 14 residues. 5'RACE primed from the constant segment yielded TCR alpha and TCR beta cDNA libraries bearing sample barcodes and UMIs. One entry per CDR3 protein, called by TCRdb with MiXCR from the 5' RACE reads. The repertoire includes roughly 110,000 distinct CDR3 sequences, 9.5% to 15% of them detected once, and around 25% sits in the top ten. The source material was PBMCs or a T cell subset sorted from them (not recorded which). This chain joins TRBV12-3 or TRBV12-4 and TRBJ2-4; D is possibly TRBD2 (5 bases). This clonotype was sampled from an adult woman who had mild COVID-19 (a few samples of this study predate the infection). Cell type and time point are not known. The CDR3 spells CASSLGGSQDIQYF. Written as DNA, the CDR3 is TGTGCCAGCAGCTTAGGAGGATCCCAGGACATTCAGTACTTC.